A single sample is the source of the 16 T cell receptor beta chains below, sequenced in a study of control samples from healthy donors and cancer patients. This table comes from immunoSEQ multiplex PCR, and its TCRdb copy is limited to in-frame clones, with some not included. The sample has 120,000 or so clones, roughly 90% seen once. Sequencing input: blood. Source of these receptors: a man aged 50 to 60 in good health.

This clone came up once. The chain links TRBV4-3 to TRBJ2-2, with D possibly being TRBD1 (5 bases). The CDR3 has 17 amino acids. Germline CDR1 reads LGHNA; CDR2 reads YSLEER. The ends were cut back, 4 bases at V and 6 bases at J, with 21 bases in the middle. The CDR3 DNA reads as TGCGCCAGCAGCCTGAGTTGGAAGCAGGGATATTCCGGGGAGCTGTTTTTT. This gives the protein CASSLSWKQGYSGELFF.

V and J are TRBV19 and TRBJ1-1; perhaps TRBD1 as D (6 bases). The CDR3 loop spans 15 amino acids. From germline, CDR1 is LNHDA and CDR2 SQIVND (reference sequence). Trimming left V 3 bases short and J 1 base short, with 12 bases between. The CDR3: CASSMYGGWNTEAFF. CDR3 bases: TGTGCCAGTAGTATGTACGGGGGCTGGAACACTGAAGCTTTCTTT.

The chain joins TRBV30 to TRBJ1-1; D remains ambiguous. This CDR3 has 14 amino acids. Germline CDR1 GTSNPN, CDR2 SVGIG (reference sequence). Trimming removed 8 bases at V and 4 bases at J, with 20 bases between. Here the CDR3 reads CARTLGRAGTEAFF. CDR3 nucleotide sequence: TGTGCCCGTACCTTAGGGAGGGCGGGCACTGAAGCTTTCTTT.

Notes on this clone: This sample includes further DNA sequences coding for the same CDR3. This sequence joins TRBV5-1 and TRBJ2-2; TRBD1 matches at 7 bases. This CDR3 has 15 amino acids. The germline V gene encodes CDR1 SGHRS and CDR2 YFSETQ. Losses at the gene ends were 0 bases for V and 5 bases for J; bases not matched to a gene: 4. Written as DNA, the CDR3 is TGCGCCAGCAGCTTGGACAGGGGTTCGACCGGGGAGCTGTTTTTT. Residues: CASSLDRGSTGELFF.

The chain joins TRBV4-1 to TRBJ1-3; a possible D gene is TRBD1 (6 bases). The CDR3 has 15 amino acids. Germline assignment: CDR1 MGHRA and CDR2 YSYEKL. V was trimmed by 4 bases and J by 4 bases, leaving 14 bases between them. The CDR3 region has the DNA TGCGCCAGCAGCCGGAACAGGGCTGACGGAAACACCATATATTTT. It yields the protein CASSRNRADGNTIYF.

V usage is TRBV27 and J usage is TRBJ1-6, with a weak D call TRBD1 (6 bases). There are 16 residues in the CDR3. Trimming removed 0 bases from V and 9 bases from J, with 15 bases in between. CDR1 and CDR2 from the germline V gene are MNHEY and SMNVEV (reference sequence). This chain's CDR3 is CASSLSGGGQGSPLHF. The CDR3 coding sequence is TGTGCCAGCAGTTTATCGGGTGGGGGCCAGGGTTCACCCCTCCACTTT.

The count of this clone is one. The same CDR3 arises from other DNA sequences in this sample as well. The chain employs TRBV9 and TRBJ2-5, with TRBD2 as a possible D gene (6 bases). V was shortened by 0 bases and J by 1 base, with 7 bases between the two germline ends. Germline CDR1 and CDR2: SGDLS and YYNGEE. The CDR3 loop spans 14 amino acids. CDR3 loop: CASSVGRGQETQYF. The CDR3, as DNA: TGTGCCAGCAGCGTAGGGAGGGGCCAAGAGACCCAGTACTTC. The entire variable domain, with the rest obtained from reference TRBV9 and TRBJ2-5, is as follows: DSGVTQTPKHLITATGQRVTLRCSPRSGDLSVYWYQQSLDQGLQFLIQYYNGEERAKGNILERFSAQQFPDLHSELNLSSLELGDSALYFCASSVGRGQETQYFGPGTRLLVL.

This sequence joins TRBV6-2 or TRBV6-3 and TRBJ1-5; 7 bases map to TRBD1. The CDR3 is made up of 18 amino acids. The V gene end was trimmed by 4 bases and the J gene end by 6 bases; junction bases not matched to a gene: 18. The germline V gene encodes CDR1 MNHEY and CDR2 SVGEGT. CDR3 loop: CASSSRQGTWGSSQPQHF. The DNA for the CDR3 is TGTGCCAGCAGTTCTCGACAGGGAACCTGGGGTTCTAGTCAGCCCCAGCATTTT.

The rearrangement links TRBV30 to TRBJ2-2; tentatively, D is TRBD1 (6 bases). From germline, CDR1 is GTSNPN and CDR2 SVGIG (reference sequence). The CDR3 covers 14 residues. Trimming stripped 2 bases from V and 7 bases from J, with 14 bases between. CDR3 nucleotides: TGTGCCTGGAGTAGTCAGGGGATAGGCGGGGAGCTGTTTTTT. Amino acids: CAWSSQGIGGELFF.

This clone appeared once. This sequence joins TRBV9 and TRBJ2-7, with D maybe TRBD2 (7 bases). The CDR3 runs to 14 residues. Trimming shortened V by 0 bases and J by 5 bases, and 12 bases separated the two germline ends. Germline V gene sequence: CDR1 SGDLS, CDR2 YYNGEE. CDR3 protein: CASSVEGGFHEQYF. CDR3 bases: TGTGCCAGCAGCGTAGAGGGGGGGTTCCACGAGCAGTACTTC. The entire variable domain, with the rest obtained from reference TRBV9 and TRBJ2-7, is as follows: DSGVTQTPKHLITATGQRVTLRCSPRSGDLSVYWYQQSLDQGLQFLIQYYNGEERAKGNILERFSAQQFPDLHSELNLSSLELGDSALYFCASSVEGGFHEQYFGPGTRLTVT.

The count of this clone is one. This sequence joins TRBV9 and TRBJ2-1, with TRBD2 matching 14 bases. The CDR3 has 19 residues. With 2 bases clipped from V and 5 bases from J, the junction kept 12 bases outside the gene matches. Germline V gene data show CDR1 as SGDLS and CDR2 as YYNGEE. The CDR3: CASSVAGTSGGLLDNEQFF. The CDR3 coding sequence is TGTGCCAGCAGCGTCGCCGGGACTAGCGGGGGCCTGCTCGACAATGAGCAGTTCTTC.

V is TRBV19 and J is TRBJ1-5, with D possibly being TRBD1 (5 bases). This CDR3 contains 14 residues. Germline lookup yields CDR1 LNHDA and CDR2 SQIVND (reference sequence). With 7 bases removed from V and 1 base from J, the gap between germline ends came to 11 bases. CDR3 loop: CASTGGVSNQPQHF. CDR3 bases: TGTGCCAGTACCGGAGGGGTGAGCAATCAGCCCCAGCATTTT.

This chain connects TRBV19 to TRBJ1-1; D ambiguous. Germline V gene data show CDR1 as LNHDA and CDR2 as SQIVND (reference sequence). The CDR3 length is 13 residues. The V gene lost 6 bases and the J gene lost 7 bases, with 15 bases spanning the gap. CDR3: CASSLDPGGEAFF. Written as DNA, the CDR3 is TGTGCCAGTAGCCTAGACCCCGGCGGTGAAGCTTTCTTT.

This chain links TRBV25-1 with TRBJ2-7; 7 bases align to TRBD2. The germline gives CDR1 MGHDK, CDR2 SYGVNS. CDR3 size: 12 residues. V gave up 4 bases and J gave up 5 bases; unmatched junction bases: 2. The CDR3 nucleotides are TGTGCCAGCAGTGGGGAGGGAGACGAGCAGTACTTC. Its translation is CASSGEGDEQYF.

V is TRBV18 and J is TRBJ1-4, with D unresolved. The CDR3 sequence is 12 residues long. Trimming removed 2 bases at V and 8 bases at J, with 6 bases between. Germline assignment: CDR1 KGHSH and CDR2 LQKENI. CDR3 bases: TGTGCCAGCTCACCAAGGGCGGAAAAACTGTTTTTT. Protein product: CASSPRAEKLFF.

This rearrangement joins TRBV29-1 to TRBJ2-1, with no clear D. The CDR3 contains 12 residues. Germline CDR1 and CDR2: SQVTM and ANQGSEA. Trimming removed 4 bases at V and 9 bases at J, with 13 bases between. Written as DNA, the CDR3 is TGCAGCGTTGGGGCAGCTGGCGGTGAGCAGTTCTTC. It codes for CSVGAAGGEQFF.